What follows are 25 T cell receptor beta chains derived from one specimen sequenced in a study of shared clonotypes between healthy human individuals. The repertoire was sequenced with immunoSEQ multiplex PCR; TCRdb's copy has only in-frame clones and lacks some. The sample has about 2,500,000 clones, roughly 92% seen once; the top ten hold 0.11% to 0.15%. The sequenced sample was naive CD4+ T cells sorted from blood. The subset was: CD45RA+ positively selected. These receptors all stem from a man younger than 30 in good health.

The rearrangement uses TRBV11-3 and TRBJ2-7; D might be TRBD2 (5 bases). Germline CDR1 SGHNT, CDR2 YENEEA. The CDR3 consists of 12 residues. Trimming left V 2 bases short and J 7 bases short, with 9 bases between. In DNA form, the CDR3 reads TGTGCCAGCAGCTTAAGTTCGGGGGAGCAGTACTTC. Protein: CASSLSSGEQYF.

The rearrangement links TRBV7-9 to TRBJ2-7; 12 nucleotides line up with TRBD2. V lost 2 bases and J lost 2; bases outside the gene matches: 4. The CDR3 sequence is 16 residues long. Germline CDR1 reads SEHNR; CDR2 reads FQNEAQ (reference sequence). The CDR3 bases are TGTGCCAGCAGCTTACTACGGACTAGCGGGGCCTACGAGCAGTACTTC. It codes for CASSLLRTSGAYEQYF. Based on the CDR3 plus reference TRBV7-9 and TRBJ2-7, the full variable domain is DTGVSQNPRHKITKRGQNVTFRCDPISEHNRLYWYRQTLGQGPEFLTYFQNEAQLEKSRLLSDRFSAERPKGSFSTLEIQRTEQGDSAMYLCASSLLRTSGAYEQYFGPGTRLTVT.

The chain uses TRBV9 and TRBJ1-6; D is undetermined. Germline V gene data show CDR1 as SGDLS and CDR2 as YYNGEE. V lost 0 bases and J lost 8, with 15 bases in between. The CDR3 is 16 residues long. The CDR3 region has the DNA TGTGCCAGCAGCGTAGGGAATTTTGTCGAACATTCACCCCTCCACTTT. Translating gives CASSVGNFVEHSPLHF. Variable domain in full (rest from reference TRBV9 and TRBJ1-6): DSGVTQTPKHLITATGQRVTLRCSPRSGDLSVYWYQQSLDQGLQFLIQYYNGEERAKGNILERFSAQQFPDLHSELNLSSLELGDSALYFCASSVGNFVEHSPLHFGNGTRLTVT.

The chain couples TRBV9 to TRBJ1-3, with a weak D call TRBD1 (6 bases). The CDR3 has 15 residues. The germline V and J ends were trimmed by 0 bases and 4 bases, with 11 bases remaining between them. The V gene's germline CDR1 is SGDLS and CDR2 YYNGEE. The DNA of the CDR3 is TGTGCCAGCAGCGTAGAAGCAGGGGTGGGAAACACCATATATTTT. Amino acid sequence: CASSVEAGVGNTIYF.

The chain carries TRBV28 and TRBJ1-1, with TRBD1 matching 9 bases. Trimming at V came to 2 bases and at J to 7 bases, leaving 11 bases not matched to a gene. CDR1 and CDR2 (germline): MDHEN, SYDVKM. The CDR3 contains 16 residues. The CDR3 DNA reads TGTGCCAGCAGTTTAGTGACAGGGGGGAAGCCTTATGAAGCTTTCTTT. Encoded protein: CASSLVTGGKPYEAFF.

This clone was seen a single time. The chain joins TRBV14 to TRBJ1-1; D gene uncertain. Germline V gene sequence: CDR1 SGHDN, CDR2 FVKESK. The CDR3 loop spans 14 amino acids. Trimming pared 4 bases from V and 1 base from J, leaving 10 bases between. The CDR3 is CASSRQIANTEAFF. In DNA, the CDR3 is TGTGCCAGCAGCCGACAAATCGCGAACACTGAAGCTTTCTTT.

The V gene is TRBV2, the J gene TRBJ2-3, with 8 positions matching TRBD1. The CDR3 is 16 residues long. The trim removed 0 bases at V and 9 bases at J, leaving 11 bases unmatched. Germline assignment: CDR1 SNHLY and CDR2 FYNNEI. CDR3: CASSEALIPGQVTQYF. Here the CDR3 DNA reads TGTGCCAGCAGTGAAGCGCTTATCCCGGGACAGGTGACGCAGTATTTT.

The V and J genes are TRBV15 and TRBJ1-4; the D is unclear. V shed 3 bases and J shed 2 bases, with 4 bases lying between them. The CDR3 is 13 amino acids. CDR1 LNHNV and CDR2 YYDKDF come from the germline V gene (reference sequence). The CDR3 protein is CATSRWTNEKLFF. The CDR3 region has the DNA TGTGCCACCAGCAGGTGGACTAATGAAAAACTGTTTTTT.

A note on this clone: Within the sample, other DNA sequences also encode this same CDR3. The chain employs TRBV7-2 and TRBJ2-3; possibly TRBD1 for D (5 bases). Germline lookup yields CDR1 SGHTA and CDR2 FQGNSA. The CDR3 contains 14 residues. The V end lost 6 bases, the J end lost 2 bases, and 12 bases lay between the germline ends. CDR3 DNA: TGTGCCAGCAGTAGGGGATTGGACACAGATACGCAGTATTTT. Protein sequence: CASSRGLDTDTQYF. Together with reference TRBV7-2 and TRBJ2-3, the CDR3 gives the full variable domain: GAGVSQSPSNKVTEKGKDVELRCDPISGHTALYWYRQSLGQGLEFLIYFQGNSAPDKSGLPSDRFSAERTGGSVSTLTIQRTQQEDSAVYLCASSRGLDTDTQYFGPGTRLTVL.

This clone was seen just once. The chain links TRBV18 to TRBJ1-5, with 8 bases identical to TRBD1. CDR3 length: 15 residues. J lost 0 bases, V lost 3 bases, and 1 base had no gene match. Germline CDR1 and CDR2: KGHSH and LQKENI. CDR3 bases: TGTGCCAGCTCACCCGACAGGGGTAGCAATCAGCCCCAGCATTTT. It translates to CASSPDRGSNQPQHF.

The rearrangement uses TRBV7-2 and TRBJ2-7, with D possibly being TRBD1 or TRBD2 (6 bases each). Trimming stripped 1 base from V and 5 bases from J, with 12 bases between. The CDR3 extends over 14 amino acids. Germline V gives CDR1 SGHTA, CDR2 FQGNSA. The CDR3 spells CASSLDQGRNEQYF. The CDR3 nucleotides read TGTGCCAGCAGCTTAGATCAGGGGAGGAACGAGCAGTACTTC.

This clone was picked up one time. CDR3 nucleotide sequence: TGTGCCAGCACCCCTCGACTAGACTACTACGAGCAGTACTTC. This gives the protein CASTPRLDYYEQYF. The chain carries TRBV6-6 and TRBJ2-7, with a possible D match to TRBD2 (6 bases). The V and J ends lost 7 bases and 3 bases respectively, with 16 bases between them. The CDR3 loop spans 14 amino acids. CDR1 MNHNY and CDR2 SVGAGI come from the germline V gene (reference sequence).

The rearrangement joins TRBV19 to TRBJ1-4; D is unclear. This CDR3 has 14 amino acids. CDR1 and CDR2 from the germline V gene are LNHDA and SQIVND (reference sequence). V was clipped by 7 bases and J by 7 bases, with 16 bases between them. In DNA form, the CDR3 reads TGTGCCAGTAAGGAGGGTCTAGAAAGTGAAAAACTGTTTTTT. This translates into CASKEGLESEKLFF. The variable domain in full, completed from reference TRBV19 and TRBJ1-4, reads DGGITQSPKYLFRKEGQNVTLSCEQNLNHDAMYWYRQDPGQGLRLIYYSQIVNDFQKGDIAEGYSVSREKKESFPLTVTSAQKNPTAFYLCASKEGLESEKLFFGSGTQLSVL.

The chain is built from TRBV4-1 and TRBJ2-1; 8 bases are a match to TRBD2. The CDR3 length is 15 residues. The V and J ends lost 8 bases and 6 bases, in that order; junction bases with no gene match: 12. CDR1 MGHRA and CDR2 YSYEKL come from the germline V gene. The chain's CDR3 is CASSALGLAINEQFF. In nucleotides, the CDR3 is TGCGCCAGCTCCGCCCTTGGACTAGCCATCAATGAGCAGTTCTTC.

This clone was seen once. This chain uses TRBV5-1 with TRBJ1-3, with D unclear. V was shortened by 0 bases and J by 0 bases, with 16 bases between the two germline ends. This CDR3 contains 18 residues. The germline V gene has CDR1 SGHRS and CDR2 YFSETQ. The DNA of the CDR3 is TGCGCCAGCAGCTTGGGGAGATTGCTGGGGAACTCTGGAAACACCATATATTTT. Encoded protein: CASSLGRLLGNSGNTIYF.

The chain uses TRBV11-2 and TRBJ2-6; no firm D call. The germline gives CDR1 SGHAT, CDR2 FQNNGV. This CDR3 has 18 residues. V lost 5 bases, J lost 5 bases, and 22 bases lay in between. The CDR3: CASSDCIKQQSRANVLTF. The DNA for the CDR3 is TGTGCCAGCAGCGATTGTATAAAGCAACAAAGTCGGGCCAACGTCCTGACTTTC. Full variable domain (outside the CDR3, taken from reference TRBV11-2 and TRBJ2-6): EAGVAQSPRYKIIEKRQSVAFWCNPISGHATLYWYQQILGQGPKLLIQFQNNGVVDDSQLPKDRFSAERLKGVDSTLKIQPAKLEDSAVYLCASSDCIKQQSRANVLTFGAGSRLTVL.

The chain employs TRBV18 and TRBJ1-1; unclear D gene. V was shortened by 1 base and J by 4 bases, with 10 bases between the two germline ends. CDR3 length: 14 residues. Germline CDR1 reads KGHSH; CDR2 reads LQKENI. The CDR3 loop is CASSPRGLTTEAFF. Here the CDR3 DNA reads TGTGCCAGCTCACCACGAGGGTTAACCACTGAAGCTTTCTTT.

This sequence joins TRBV5-1 and TRBJ2-2; D not certain. The V end lost 4 bases, the J end lost 2 bases, and 12 bases lay between the germline ends. Germline CDR1 SGHRS, CDR2 YFSETQ. This CDR3 is 15 amino acids long. The CDR3 region is CASSPLQLNTGELFF. CDR3 nucleotide sequence: TGCGCCAGCAGCCCCCTTCAGCTTAACACCGGGGAGCTGTTTTTT. Drawing the rest from reference TRBV5-1 and TRBJ2-2, the complete variable domain is KAGVTQTPRYLIKTRGQQVTLSCSPISGHRSVSWYQQTPGQGLQFLFEYFSETQRNKGNFPGRFSGRQFSNSRSEMNVSTLELGDSALYLCASSPLQLNTGELFFGEGSRLTVL.

The gene calls are TRBV30 and TRBJ1-4, with D possibly being TRBD1 (6 bases). The CDR3 totals 14 residues. The V gene lost 4 bases and the J gene lost 7 bases, with 16 bases spanning the gap. Germline CDR1 GTSNPN, CDR2 SVGIG (reference sequence). CDR3 in amino acids: CAWTEDSLGEKLFF. CDR3 sequence (DNA): TGTGCCTGGACGGAGGACAGTCTCGGTGAAAAACTGTTTTTT.

The chain combines TRBV19 with TRBJ1-5; 7 positions match TRBD1. The CDR3 is 14 residues long. Per germline, CDR1 LNHDA and CDR2 SQIVND (reference sequence). The trim removed 6 bases at V and 6 bases at J, leaving 8 bases unmatched. The CDR3 spells CASRETGLIQPQHF. CDR3 sequence (DNA): TGTGCCAGTAGGGAGACAGGGTTGATTCAGCCCCAGCATTTT.

The chain couples TRBV5-4 to TRBJ2-7; D possibly corresponds to TRBD1 (6 bases). The CDR3 is 14 residues long. The germline CDR1 and CDR2 sequences are SGHNT and YYREEE (reference sequence). The ends were cut back, 2 bases at V and 2 bases at J, with 11 bases in the middle. The CDR3 DNA reads as TGTGCCAGCAGCTTTGGGGGCCCGACCTACGAGCAGTACTTC. Its translation: CASSFGGPTYEQYF.

This clone has only one observation. The chain combines TRBV4-3 with TRBJ1-2, with 8 bases matching TRBD1. V lost 3 bases, J lost 0 bases, and 6 bases stayed unmatched. In germline, CDR1 is LGHNA, CDR2 YSLEER. The CDR3 totals 16 residues. The CDR3 protein is CASSHRTGTSNYGYTF. The CDR3 coding sequence is TGCGCCAGCAGCCACCGGACAGGGACCTCTAACTATGGCTACACCTTC.

The V gene is TRBV5-1, the J gene TRBJ2-3; D remains unclear. Germline V gives CDR1 SGHRS, CDR2 YFSETQ. Trimming stripped 1 base from V and 5 bases from J, with 17 bases between. This CDR3 has 16 residues. The CDR3, as DNA: TGCGCCAGCAGCTTGAAAGGTGACGCCGGCGGAGATACGCAGTATTTT. It yields the protein CASSLKGDAGGDTQYF.

This chain joins TRBV27 and TRBJ1-5; D unclear. The CDR3 spans 15 residues. CDR1 and CDR2 from the germline V gene are MNHEY and SMNVEV (reference sequence). Trimming cost V 3 bases and J 0 bases, with 9 bases left between them. The CDR3 protein is CASSLEGHSNQPQHF. The CDR3 nucleotides read TGTGCCAGCAGTTTGGAGGGCCATAGCAATCAGCCCCAGCATTTT.

The CDR3 DNA sequence: TGTGCCAGCAGCTCTGGACAGGCTAATCAGCCCCAGCATTTT. Its protein product is CASSSGQANQPQHF. This chain connects TRBV7-8 to TRBJ1-5; 7 bases are a match to TRBD1. V lost 4 bases and J lost 4; bases outside the gene matches: 4. The CDR3 consists of 14 residues. Germline V gene lookup returns CDR1 SGHVS and CDR2 FQNEAQ.